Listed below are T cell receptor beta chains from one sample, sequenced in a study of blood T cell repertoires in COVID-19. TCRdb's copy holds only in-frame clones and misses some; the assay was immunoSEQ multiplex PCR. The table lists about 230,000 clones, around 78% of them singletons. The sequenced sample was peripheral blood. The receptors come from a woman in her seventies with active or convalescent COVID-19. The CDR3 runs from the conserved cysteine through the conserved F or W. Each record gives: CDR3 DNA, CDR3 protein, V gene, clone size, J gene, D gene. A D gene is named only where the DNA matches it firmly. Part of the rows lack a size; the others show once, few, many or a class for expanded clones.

CDR3nt: TGTGCCAGCTCAGCTTACAGGGTCTACGAGCAGTACTTC; CDR3aa: CASSAYRVYEQYF; v_gene: TRBV18; abundance: once; j_gene: TRBJ2-7; d_gene: -
CDR3nt: TGTGCCAGCAGCCAAGATTCGTCAGGGGACTATGGCTACACCTTC; CDR3aa: CASSQDSSGDYGYTF; v_gene: TRBV3-1/TRBV3-2; abundance: -; j_gene: TRBJ1-2; d_gene: -
CDR3nt: TGTGCCAGCACCACCCCTCAGGGAGGCGGTTCACCCCTCCACTTT; CDR3aa: CASTTPQGGGSPLHF; v_gene: TRBV6-5; abundance: -; j_gene: TRBJ1-6; d_gene: -
CDR3nt: TGTGCCAGCAGCCTCCAGATTTTGGCAATACGCAATGAGCAGTTCTTC; CDR3aa: CASSLQILAIRNEQFF; v_gene: TRBV9; abundance: -; j_gene: TRBJ2-1; d_gene: -
CDR3nt: TGTGCCACCGTCGAAAGCCAGGCTTCACCCCTCCACTTT; CDR3aa: CATVESQASPLHF; v_gene: TRBV28; abundance: -; j_gene: TRBJ1-6; d_gene: -
CDR3nt: TGTGCCAGCAGGACTAGCCGTCAAAATGAGCAGTTCTTC; CDR3aa: CASRTSRQNEQFF; v_gene: TRBV2; abundance: -; j_gene: TRBJ2-1; d_gene: TRBD2
CDR3nt: TGCGCCAGCAGCTTGATGTCGGGGGGGACTAGCACGCAGTATTTT; CDR3aa: CASSLMSGGTSTQYF; v_gene: TRBV5-1; abundance: -; j_gene: TRBJ2-3; d_gene: TRBD2
CDR3nt: TGTGCCACCAGTGATTCAGGACAGGGAAATTTTGGTGGCTACACCTTC; CDR3aa: CATSDSGQGNFGGYTF; v_gene: TRBV24-1; abundance: -; j_gene: TRBJ1-2; d_gene: TRBD1
CDR3nt: TGCGCCAGCAGCTTGGACGGCGGGAGCTCCTACAATGAGCAGTTCTTC; CDR3aa: CASSLDGGSSYNEQFF; v_gene: TRBV5-1; abundance: once; j_gene: TRBJ2-1; d_gene: TRBD2
CDR3nt: TGTGCCAGCAGCCCCCGTCGAGGGGCTAGCGGGGCCCCCCCTTGCTCCTACAATGAGCAGTTCTTC; CDR3aa: CASSPRRGASGAPPCSYNEQFF; v_gene: TRBV9; abundance: -; j_gene: TRBJ2-1; d_gene: TRBD2
CDR3nt: TGTGCCAGCAGCCAGACAGGGTACTCCTACGAGCAGTACTTC; CDR3aa: CASSQTGYSYEQYF; v_gene: TRBV11-3; abundance: -; j_gene: TRBJ2-7; d_gene: TRBD1
CDR3nt: TGTGCCAGCAGCCGGACAGGAATGAACACTGAAGCTTTCTTT; CDR3aa: CASSRTGMNTEAFF; v_gene: TRBV6-4; abundance: few; j_gene: TRBJ1-1; d_gene: TRBD1
CDR3nt: TGTGCCAGCAGCTCTAGCGGGGGGAAGGAGACCCAGTACTTC; CDR3aa: CASSSSGGKETQYF; v_gene: TRBV3-1/TRBV3-2; abundance: -; j_gene: TRBJ2-5; d_gene: TRBD2
CDR3nt: TGTGCCAGCAGCCCAGTTTATAGCAATCAGCCCCAGCATTTT; CDR3aa: CASSPVYSNQPQHF; v_gene: TRBV6-5; abundance: -; j_gene: TRBJ1-5; d_gene: -
CDR3nt: TGCGCCAGCAGCTTTAGTCCAGGTCGGAACACTGAAGCTTTCTTT; CDR3aa: CASSFSPGRNTEAFF; v_gene: TRBV5-1; abundance: -; j_gene: TRBJ1-1; d_gene: -
CDR3nt: TGTGCCAGCAGTGAAGTAGCGGGGAGGCAGCCCCAGCATTTT; CDR3aa: CASSEVAGRQPQHF; v_gene: TRBV2; abundance: -; j_gene: TRBJ1-5; d_gene: -
CDR3nt: TGTGCCAGCAGCCTCGGGACTAGCGGCCCCCAGCAGTTCTTC; CDR3aa: CASSLGTSGPQQFF; v_gene: TRBV3-1/TRBV3-2; abundance: -; j_gene: TRBJ2-1; d_gene: TRBD2
CDR3nt: TGTGCCAGTAGTAAACAACCTCGACAGTTCAATCAGCCCCAGCATTTT; CDR3aa: CASSKQPRQFNQPQHF; v_gene: TRBV19; abundance: -; j_gene: TRBJ1-5; d_gene: -
CDR3nt: TGTGCCTGGACCCGCCCGGCTGGAAACACCATATATTTT; CDR3aa: CAWTRPAGNTIYF; v_gene: TRBV30; abundance: few; j_gene: TRBJ1-3; d_gene: -
CDR3nt: TGTGCCAGCAGCCTTCCGTCACGGGGCTACACCTTC; CDR3aa: CASSLPSRGYTF; v_gene: TRBV7-9; abundance: few; j_gene: TRBJ1-2; d_gene: -
CDR3nt: TGCGCCAGCAGTGCGGGGGGGAACACTGAAGCTTTCTTT; CDR3aa: CASSAGGNTEAFF; v_gene: TRBV10-2; abundance: -; j_gene: TRBJ1-1; d_gene: -
CDR3nt: TGTGCCAGCAGTCCGATGTCCAGGGGGTGGGACACTGAAGCTTTCTTT; CDR3aa: CASSPMSRGWDTEAFF; v_gene: TRBV28; abundance: few; j_gene: TRBJ1-1; d_gene: TRBD1
CDR3nt: TGTGCCAGCAGCTTTGGGGGGATCCGAACAGATACGCAGTATTTT; CDR3aa: CASSFGGIRTDTQYF; v_gene: TRBV7-2; abundance: -; j_gene: TRBJ2-3; d_gene: -
CDR3nt: TGCGCCAGCAGCTTAGGACAGGGCATGAACACTGAAGCTTTCTTT; CDR3aa: CASSLGQGMNTEAFF; v_gene: TRBV5-1; abundance: once; j_gene: TRBJ1-1; d_gene: TRBD1
CDR3nt: TGTGCCAGCAGTGCAACAGGGACACCCTACGAGCAGTACTTC; CDR3aa: CASSATGTPYEQYF; v_gene: TRBV2; abundance: many; j_gene: TRBJ2-7; d_gene: -
CDR3nt: TGTGCCAGCAGTCCTCGACAGGCCAATTATAATTCACCCCTCCACTTT; CDR3aa: CASSPRQANYNSPLHF; v_gene: TRBV27; abundance: -; j_gene: TRBJ1-6; d_gene: -
CDR3nt: TGTGCCAGCTCAACCGGGACAGGGGCCTACGAGCAGTACTTC; CDR3aa: CASSTGTGAYEQYF; v_gene: TRBV18; abundance: -; j_gene: TRBJ2-7; d_gene: TRBD1
CDR3nt: TGTGCCAGCAGACCTGCCGGGACAGTCTACGAGCAGTACTTC; CDR3aa: CASRPAGTVYEQYF; v_gene: TRBV28; abundance: few; j_gene: TRBJ2-7; d_gene: TRBD1
CDR3nt: TGTGCCATCAGCGGGGGGGCAGAGTGGCGTGAGCAGTACTTC; CDR3aa: CAISGGAEWREQYF; v_gene: TRBV10-3; abundance: -; j_gene: TRBJ2-7; d_gene: TRBD2
CDR3nt: TGTGCCAGTAGTATAGCAGGGACCTACGAGCAGTACTTC; CDR3aa: CASSIAGTYEQYF; v_gene: TRBV19; abundance: -; j_gene: TRBJ2-7; d_gene: -
CDR3nt: TGCAGCGGATCTTCGACAGAGATGGTCGCGAACACTGAAGCTTTCTTT; CDR3aa: CSGSSTEMVANTEAFF; v_gene: TRBV29-1; abundance: -; j_gene: TRBJ1-1; d_gene: -
CDR3nt: TGTGCCAGCACTGGGTGGGGACTCCACGAGCAGTACTTC; CDR3aa: CASTGWGLHEQYF; v_gene: TRBV6-5; abundance: few; j_gene: TRBJ2-7; d_gene: -
CDR3nt: TGTGCCAGCTCACCCTCCAGGGGTAGCGGGGGGTACAATGAGCAGTTCTTC; CDR3aa: CASSPSRGSGGYNEQFF; v_gene: TRBV18; abundance: -; j_gene: TRBJ2-1; d_gene: TRBD2
CDR3nt: TGTGCCAGCAGCTTAGACGCGGGGCAGGTGAGAGAAGCTTTCTTT; CDR3aa: CASSLDAGQVREAFF; v_gene: TRBV11-2; abundance: -; j_gene: TRBJ1-1; d_gene: -
CDR3nt: TGCGCCAGCAGCCTACAGGGGGGGGACCTCAATGAGCAGTTCTTC; CDR3aa: CASSLQGGDLNEQFF; v_gene: TRBV5-1; abundance: -; j_gene: TRBJ2-1; d_gene: -
CDR3nt: TGTGCCAGCAGCCAAATTGGCGGGAGGGCCAGGGAGCAGTTCTTC; CDR3aa: CASSQIGGRAREQFF; v_gene: TRBV3-1/TRBV3-2; abundance: -; j_gene: TRBJ2-1; d_gene: TRBD2
CDR3nt: TGTGCCAGCAGTAAGAGGACAGGGAACACCGGGGAGCTGTTTTTT; CDR3aa: CASSKRTGNTGELFF; v_gene: TRBV27; abundance: -; j_gene: TRBJ2-2; d_gene: TRBD1
CDR3nt: TGTGCCAGCAGCGTACTAGGGACAGCTAATGAAAAACTGTTTTTT; CDR3aa: CASSVLGTANEKLFF; v_gene: TRBV9; abundance: -; j_gene: TRBJ1-4; d_gene: TRBD1
CDR3nt: TGCGCCAGCAGCCAAGTATTCGGTTCGAACACTGAAGCTTTCTTT; CDR3aa: CASSQVFGSNTEAFF; v_gene: TRBV4-1; abundance: -; j_gene: TRBJ1-1; d_gene: -
CDR3nt: TGTGCCAGCAGCCAGATAGCGGGGGGCCCCGAAGAGACCCAGTACTTC; CDR3aa: CASSQIAGGPEETQYF; v_gene: TRBV3-1/TRBV3-2; abundance: -; j_gene: TRBJ2-5; d_gene: TRBD2
CDR3nt: TGTGCCAGCAGTCCCGCGGGACGTACTATCTACGAGCAGTACTTC; CDR3aa: CASSPAGRTIYEQYF; v_gene: TRBV28; abundance: -; j_gene: TRBJ2-7; d_gene: -
CDR3nt: TGTGCCAGCTCACCATTAGACAGCACGGATACGCAGTATTTT; CDR3aa: CASSPLDSTDTQYF; v_gene: TRBV18; abundance: -; j_gene: TRBJ2-3; d_gene: -
CDR3nt: TGCGCCAGCAGCTTGGGCGGGACTAGCGGATACACCGGGGAGCTGTTTTTT; CDR3aa: CASSLGGTSGYTGELFF; v_gene: TRBV5-1; abundance: -; j_gene: TRBJ2-2; d_gene: TRBD2
CDR3nt: TGTGCCATCCGAGGGGGCCGCTACTATGGCTACACCTTC; CDR3aa: CAIRGGRYYGYTF; v_gene: TRBV28; abundance: -; j_gene: TRBJ1-2; d_gene: TRBD1
CDR3nt: TGTGCCAGCCGGGACACCAATCAGCCCCAGCATTTT; CDR3aa: CASRDTNQPQHF; v_gene: TRBV2; abundance: few; j_gene: TRBJ1-5; d_gene: -
CDR3nt: TGTGCCAGCAGCTTAGCCGAGGGTCTTGACACTGAAGCTTTCTTT; CDR3aa: CASSLAEGLDTEAFF; v_gene: TRBV11-1; abundance: few; j_gene: TRBJ1-1; d_gene: -
CDR3nt: TGCGCCAGCAGCCAGCGCAGGATGAACACTGAAGCTTTCTTT; CDR3aa: CASSQRRMNTEAFF; v_gene: TRBV4-3; abundance: -; j_gene: TRBJ1-1; d_gene: -
CDR3nt: TGTGCCAGCAGCTCCCGATTAGCGGGGGCCCGGGGAGATACGCAGTATTTT; CDR3aa: CASSSRLAGARGDTQYF; v_gene: TRBV11-2; abundance: -; j_gene: TRBJ2-3; d_gene: TRBD2
CDR3nt: TGTGCCAGCTCAAAAGCGGGAGAGACTGAGCAGTTCTTC; CDR3aa: CASSKAGETEQFF; v_gene: TRBV18; abundance: -; j_gene: TRBJ2-1; d_gene: TRBD2
CDR3nt: TGTGCCTGGAGTTGGTCAGGGATGAACACTGAAGCTTTCTTT; CDR3aa: CAWSWSGMNTEAFF; v_gene: TRBV30; abundance: -; j_gene: TRBJ1-1; d_gene: -
CDR3nt: TGTGCCAGCAGCCCCGGACAGGGGGTGACGAACACTGAAGCTTTCTTT; CDR3aa: CASSPGQGVTNTEAFF; v_gene: TRBV11-1; abundance: -; j_gene: TRBJ1-1; d_gene: TRBD1
CDR3nt: TGTGCCAGCAGGTTTTGCTGGGCCGACACAAATCAGCCCCAGCATTTT; CDR3aa: CASRFCWADTNQPQHF; v_gene: TRBV14; abundance: -; j_gene: TRBJ1-5; d_gene: -
CDR3nt: TGTGCCAGCAGCTTAGCTCGACAGCATAACACTGAAGCTTTCTTT; CDR3aa: CASSLARQHNTEAFF; v_gene: TRBV7-2; abundance: -; j_gene: TRBJ1-1; d_gene: -
CDR3nt: TGTGCCAGCAGCTTAGGAGCGAGGGGCACAGATACGCAGTATTTT; CDR3aa: CASSLGARGTDTQYF; v_gene: TRBV7-8; abundance: few; j_gene: TRBJ2-3; d_gene: -
CDR3nt: TGTGCCAGCTCACCAGGGCGGCGAGGGCTGGAAGAGACCCAGTACTTC; CDR3aa: CASSPGRRGLEETQYF; v_gene: TRBV18; abundance: -; j_gene: TRBJ2-5; d_gene: -
CDR3nt: TGCGCCAGCAGCTTGGGGGGACAGAGCTCTGGGGCCAACGTCCTGACTTTC; CDR3aa: CASSLGGQSSGANVLTF; v_gene: TRBV5-1; abundance: -; j_gene: TRBJ2-6; d_gene: TRBD1
CDR3nt: TGTGCCAGCAGCCAGTTGGCGGGTCAGCCCCAGCATTTT; CDR3aa: CASSQLAGQPQHF; v_gene: TRBV12-3/TRBV12-4; abundance: -; j_gene: TRBJ1-5; d_gene: -